The rows below give T cell receptor beta chains drawn from one sample of a study of blood T cell repertoires in COVID-19. Libraries were prepared by immunoSEQ multiplex PCR; TCRdb keeps only in-frame clonotypes and omits some of them. The sample records about 240,000 clones, about four fifths being singletons. The sample taken for sequencing was peripheral blood. These TCRs come from a woman under 30 with acute or convalescent COVID-19. CDR3s include the opening cysteine and the closing phenylalanine or tryptophan. The D gene is left open where the match is weak. A clone size is listed for some rows: how often the clone was seen (once, few, many), or a class if it is expanded.

V	J	size	D	CDR3	DNA
TRBV7-8	TRBJ2-7	-	-	CASSYPGGTDFYEQYF	TGTGCCAGCAGCTACCCGGGCGGGACCGATTTCTACGAGCAGTACTTC
TRBV5-1	TRBJ1-4	many	TRBD1	CASSIGQGNEKLFF	TGCGCCAGCAGCATCGGACAGGGTAATGAAAAACTGTTTTTT
TRBV29-1	TRBJ2-7	-	TRBD2	CSVRLAGPYEQYF	TGCAGCGTTCGACTAGCGGGGCCTTACGAGCAGTACTTC
TRBV3-1/TRBV3-2	TRBJ2-1	once	-	CASSPIIAGNEQFF	TGTGCCAGCAGCCCTATAATTGCGGGAAATGAGCAGTTCTTC
TRBV4-3	TRBJ2-3	-	-	CASSQDAGFTDTQYF	TGCGCCAGCAGCCAAGATGCGGGGTTCACAGATACGCAGTATTTT
TRBV19	TRBJ1-5	-	-	CASSESVNQPQHF	TGTGCCAGTAGTGAGAGCGTCAATCAGCCCCAGCATTTT
TRBV7-2	TRBJ2-2	-	TRBD2	CASSSGTSRNTGELFF	TGTGCCAGCAGCTCGGGGACTAGTCGGAACACCGGGGAGCTGTTTTTT
TRBV19	TRBJ2-1	-	TRBD2	CASSKVAGALPNEQFF	TGTGCCAGTAGTAAGGTAGCGGGAGCCCTACCCAATGAGCAGTTCTTC
TRBV19	TRBJ1-5	-	-	CASSIDRASNQPQHF	TGTGCCAGTAGTATAGACAGGGCTAGCAATCAGCCCCAGCATTTT
TRBV4-3	TRBJ1-3	once	TRBD1	CASSQGEQGAGNTIYF	TGCGCCAGCAGCCAGGGAGAACAGGGGGCCGGAAACACCATATATTTT
TRBV5-1	TRBJ2-7	-	-	CASSLAGDIYEQYF	TGCGCCAGCAGCTTGGCCGGCGACATCTACGAGCAGTACTTC
TRBV28	TRBJ1-2	-	TRBD1	CASTIPGGAGGYTF	TGTGCCAGCACCATTCCAGGGGGCGCGGGTGGCTACACCTTC
TRBV28	TRBJ1-4	-	-	CASSRPRGTNEKLFF	TGTGCCAGCAGTCGCCCCCGGGGGACTAATGAAAAACTGTTTTTT
TRBV7-9	TRBJ2-1	-	-	CASSLAGLGVNEQFF	TGTGCCAGCAGCTTAGCGGGACTCGGGGTCAATGAGCAGTTCTTC
TRBV19	TRBJ1-1	-	TRBD1	CASSIYGQGETEAFF	TGTGCCAGTAGTATTTACGGACAGGGGGAGACTGAAGCTTTCTTT
TRBV5-6	TRBJ1-5	-	-	CASSPGGGFQPQHF	TGTGCCAGCAGCCCCGGGGGTGGGTTTCAGCCCCAGCATTTT
TRBV20-1	TRBJ1-2	-	-	CSAPQGSGYTF	TGCAGTGCGCCACAGGGTTCCGGCTACACCTTC
TRBV11-3	TRBJ1-2	-	-	CASSSWRGPGGYTF	TGTGCCAGCAGCTCTTGGAGGGGACCTGGTGGCTACACCTTC
TRBV7-8	TRBJ2-5	-	TRBD1	CASSTRDRGPQETQYF	TGTGCCAGCAGCACCCGGGACAGGGGGCCCCAAGAGACCCAGTACTTC
TRBV14	TRBJ2-1	-	TRBD2	CASSGIRTSGNNEQFF	TGTGCCAGCAGCGGAATCAGGACTAGCGGGAACAATGAGCAGTTCTTC
TRBV7-3	TRBJ2-1	once	TRBD2	CASSLVLAGVGEQFF	TGTGCCAGCAGCTTAGTCCTAGCGGGAGTAGGTGAGCAGTTCTTC